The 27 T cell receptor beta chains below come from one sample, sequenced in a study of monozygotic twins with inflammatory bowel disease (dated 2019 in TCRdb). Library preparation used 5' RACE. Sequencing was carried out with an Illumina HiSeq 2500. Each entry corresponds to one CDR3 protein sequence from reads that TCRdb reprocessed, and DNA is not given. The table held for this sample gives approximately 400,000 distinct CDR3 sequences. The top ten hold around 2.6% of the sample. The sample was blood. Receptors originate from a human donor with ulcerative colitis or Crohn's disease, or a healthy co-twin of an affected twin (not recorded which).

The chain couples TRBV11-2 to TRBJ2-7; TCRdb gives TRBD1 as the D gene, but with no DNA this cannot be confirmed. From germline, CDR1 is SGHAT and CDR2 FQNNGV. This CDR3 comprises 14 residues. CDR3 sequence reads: CASTLGTGPYEQYF.

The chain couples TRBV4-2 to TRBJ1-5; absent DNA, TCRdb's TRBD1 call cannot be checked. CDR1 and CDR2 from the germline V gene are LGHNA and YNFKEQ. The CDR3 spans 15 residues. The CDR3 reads CASSHGTGGLQPQHF.

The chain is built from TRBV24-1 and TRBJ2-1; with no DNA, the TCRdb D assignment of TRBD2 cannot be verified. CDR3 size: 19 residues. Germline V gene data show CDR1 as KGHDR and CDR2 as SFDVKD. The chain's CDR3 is CATSDPSGSPRGPYNEQFF.

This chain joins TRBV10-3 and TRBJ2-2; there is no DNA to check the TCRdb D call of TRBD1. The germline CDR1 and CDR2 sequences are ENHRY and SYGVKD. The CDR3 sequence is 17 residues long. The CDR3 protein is CAISDPGQGADTGELFF.

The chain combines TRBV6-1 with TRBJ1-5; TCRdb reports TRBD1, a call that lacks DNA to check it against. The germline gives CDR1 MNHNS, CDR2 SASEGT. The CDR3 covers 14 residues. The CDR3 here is CASSRDRGLTPQHF.

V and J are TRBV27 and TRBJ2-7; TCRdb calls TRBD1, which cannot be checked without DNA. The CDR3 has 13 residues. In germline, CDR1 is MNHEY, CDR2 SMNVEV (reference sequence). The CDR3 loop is CASRDRGLYEQYF.

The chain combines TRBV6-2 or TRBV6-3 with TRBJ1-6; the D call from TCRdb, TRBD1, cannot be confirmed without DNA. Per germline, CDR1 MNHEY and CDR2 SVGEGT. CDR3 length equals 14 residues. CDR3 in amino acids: CASSQQGAGSPLHF.

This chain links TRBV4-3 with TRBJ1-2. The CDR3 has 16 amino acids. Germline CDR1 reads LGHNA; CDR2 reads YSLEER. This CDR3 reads CASSQDTGQGIRGYTF.

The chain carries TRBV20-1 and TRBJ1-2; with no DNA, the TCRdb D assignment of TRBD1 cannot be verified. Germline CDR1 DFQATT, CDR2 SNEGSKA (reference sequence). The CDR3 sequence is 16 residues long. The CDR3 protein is CSARARDRGAVDGYTF.

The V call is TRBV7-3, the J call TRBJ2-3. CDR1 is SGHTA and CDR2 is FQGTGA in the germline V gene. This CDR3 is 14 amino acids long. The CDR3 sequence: CASSPTLVADTQYF.

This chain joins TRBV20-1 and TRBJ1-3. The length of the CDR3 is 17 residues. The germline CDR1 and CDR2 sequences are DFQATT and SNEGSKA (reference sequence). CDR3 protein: CSAQRGGRPSRGNTIYF.

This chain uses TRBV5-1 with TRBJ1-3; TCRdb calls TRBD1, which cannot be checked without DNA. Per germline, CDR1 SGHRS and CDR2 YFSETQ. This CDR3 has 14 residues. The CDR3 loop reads CASSSRTGGNTIYF.

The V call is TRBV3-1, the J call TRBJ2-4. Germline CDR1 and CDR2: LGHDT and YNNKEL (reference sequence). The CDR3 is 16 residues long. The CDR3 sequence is CASSRWSELAKNIQYF.

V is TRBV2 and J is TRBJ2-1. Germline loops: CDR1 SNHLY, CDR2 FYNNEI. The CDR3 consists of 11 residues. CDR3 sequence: CASTDYNEQFF. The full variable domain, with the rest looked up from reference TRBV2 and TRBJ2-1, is EPEVTQTPSHQVTQMGQEVILRCVPISNHLYFYWYRQILGQKVEFLVSFYNNEISEKSEIFDDQFSVERPDGSNFTLKIRSTKLEDSAMYFCASTDYNEQFFGPGTRLTVL.

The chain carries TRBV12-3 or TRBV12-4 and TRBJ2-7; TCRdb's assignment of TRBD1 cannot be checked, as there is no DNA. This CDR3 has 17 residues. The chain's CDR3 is CASSPGPGQGYAYEQYF.

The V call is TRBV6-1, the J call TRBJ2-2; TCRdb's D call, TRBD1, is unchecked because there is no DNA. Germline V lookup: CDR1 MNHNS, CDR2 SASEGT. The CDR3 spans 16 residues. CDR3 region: CASRSQPGHLIGELFF.

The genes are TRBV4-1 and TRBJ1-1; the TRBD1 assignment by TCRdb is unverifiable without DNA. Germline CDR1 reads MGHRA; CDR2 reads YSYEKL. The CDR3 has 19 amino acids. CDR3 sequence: CASSQVYLQGASMDTEAFF.

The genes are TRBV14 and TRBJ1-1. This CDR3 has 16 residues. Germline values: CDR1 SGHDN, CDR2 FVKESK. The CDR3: CASSQDQVYMNTEAFF.

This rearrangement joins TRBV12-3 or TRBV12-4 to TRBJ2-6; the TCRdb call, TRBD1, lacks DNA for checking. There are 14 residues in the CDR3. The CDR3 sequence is CASTRPSGANVLTF.

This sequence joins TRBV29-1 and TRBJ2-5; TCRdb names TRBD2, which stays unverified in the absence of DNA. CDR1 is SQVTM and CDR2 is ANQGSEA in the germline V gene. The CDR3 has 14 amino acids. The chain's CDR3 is CSVVGGASIETQYF.

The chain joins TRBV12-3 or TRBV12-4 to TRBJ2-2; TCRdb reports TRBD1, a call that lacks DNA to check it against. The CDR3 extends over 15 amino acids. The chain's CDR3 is CASSLFGGNYGELFF.

The CDR3 reads CASSSQGSGKAFF. This chain connects TRBV7-2 to TRBJ1-1; the D gene TCRdb calls, TRBD1, cannot be checked with no DNA. In germline, CDR1 is SGHTA, CDR2 FQGNSA. This CDR3 spans 13 amino acids.

CDR3 sequence: CSATGQRDQPQHF. The rearrangement links TRBV20-1 to TRBJ1-5. CDR1 is DFQATT and CDR2 is SNEGSKA in the germline V gene (reference sequence). The CDR3 covers 13 residues.

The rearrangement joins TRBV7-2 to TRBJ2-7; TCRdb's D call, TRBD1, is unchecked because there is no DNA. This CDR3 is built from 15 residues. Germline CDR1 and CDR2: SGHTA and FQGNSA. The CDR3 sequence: CASSLGGGHSYEQYF.

CDR3 region: CASSPPRTGGGETQYF. The chain couples TRBV18 to TRBJ2-5; the D call of TRBD1 rests on TCRdb alone, since no DNA is present to check it. Germline CDR1 and CDR2: KGHSH and LQKENI. The CDR3 is made up of 16 amino acids.

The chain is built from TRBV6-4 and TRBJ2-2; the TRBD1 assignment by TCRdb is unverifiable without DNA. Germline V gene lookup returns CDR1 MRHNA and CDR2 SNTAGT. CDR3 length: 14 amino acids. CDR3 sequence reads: CASSDGGDTGELFF.

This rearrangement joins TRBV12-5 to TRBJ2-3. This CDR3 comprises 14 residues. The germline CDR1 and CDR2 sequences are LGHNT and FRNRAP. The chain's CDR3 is CASGHPTITDTQYF.